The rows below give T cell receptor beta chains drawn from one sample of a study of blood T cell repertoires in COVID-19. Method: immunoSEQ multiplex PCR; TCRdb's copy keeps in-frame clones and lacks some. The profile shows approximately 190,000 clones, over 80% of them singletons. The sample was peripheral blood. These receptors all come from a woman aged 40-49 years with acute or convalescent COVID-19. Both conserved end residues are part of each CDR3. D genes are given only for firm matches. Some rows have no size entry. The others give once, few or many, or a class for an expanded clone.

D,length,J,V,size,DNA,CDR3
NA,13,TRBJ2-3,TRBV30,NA,TGTGCCCACGACAGCCAGGGGACAGATACGCAGTATTTT,CAHDSQGTDTQYF
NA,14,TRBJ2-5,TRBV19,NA,TGTGCCAGTAAAAAGACAGGCCTCCAAGAGACCCAGTACTTC,CASKKTGLQETQYF
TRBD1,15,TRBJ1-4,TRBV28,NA,TGTGCCAGCAGTTCCCCGGGACAGGGAATAGAAAAACTGTTTTTT,CASSSPGQGIEKLFF
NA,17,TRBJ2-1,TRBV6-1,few,TGTGCCAGCAGTGACAGACAGGCCATTCCCTCCTACAATGAGCAGTTCTTC,CASSDRQAIPSYNEQFF
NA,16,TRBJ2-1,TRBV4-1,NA,TGCGCCAGCAGCCGAGAGACTCTATTGGTCGACAATGAGCAGTTCTTC,CASSRETLLVDNEQFF
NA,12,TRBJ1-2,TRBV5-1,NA,TGCGCCAGCAGCATCGAGAACTATGGCTACACCTTC,CASSIENYGYTF
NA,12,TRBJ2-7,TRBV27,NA,TGTGCCAGCGGGGGGTTAAGCTACGAGCAGTACTTC,CASGGLSYEQYF
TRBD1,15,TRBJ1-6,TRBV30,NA,TGTGCCGCCACCCCACAGGGGAAAGGGTATTCACCCCTCCACTTT,CAATPQGKGYSPLHF
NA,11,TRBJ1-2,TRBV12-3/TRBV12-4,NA,TGTGCCAGCAGTAGCACAGGGGGCTACACCTTC,CASSSTGGYTF
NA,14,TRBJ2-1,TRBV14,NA,TGTGCCAGTAAACCTACGGGCTCCTACAATGAGCAGTTCTTC,CASKPTGSYNEQFF
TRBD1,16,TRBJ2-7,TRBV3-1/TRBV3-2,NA,TGTGCCAGCAGCCCGGACAGGGGGGAAGGATCCTACGAGCAGTACTTC,CASSPDRGEGSYEQYF
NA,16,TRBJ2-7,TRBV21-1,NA,TGTGCCAGCAGCAAAGCGCGGGAAGGGACTACCTACGAGCAGTACTTC,CASSKAREGTTYEQYF
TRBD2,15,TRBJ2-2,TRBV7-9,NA,TGTGCCAGCAGCCATCTTACTAGCGTTGCCGGGGAGCTGTTTTTT,CASSHLTSVAGELFF
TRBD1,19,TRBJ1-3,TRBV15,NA,TGTGCCACCAGCAGAGAGGGACAGGGGGCTCTTTTCTCTGGAAACACCATATATTTT,CATSREGQGALFSGNTIYF
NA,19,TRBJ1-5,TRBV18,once,TGTGCCAGCTCGTCGTTGGGGACATCCCCAAAAGGGGGCAATCAGCCCCAGCATTTT,CASSSLGTSPKGGNQPQHF
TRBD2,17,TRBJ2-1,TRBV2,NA,TGTGCCAGCAGGTTCCCCGGGACTAGTCTCTCCTACAATGAGCAGTTCTTC,CASRFPGTSLSYNEQFF
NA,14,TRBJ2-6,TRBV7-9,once,TGTGCCAGCAGCTCAAATCCTGGGGCCAACGTCCTGACTTTC,CASSSNPGANVLTF
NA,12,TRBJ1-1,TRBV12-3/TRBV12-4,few,TGTGCCAGCAGTGGAGAAGGCACTGAAGCTTTCTTT,CASSGEGTEAFF
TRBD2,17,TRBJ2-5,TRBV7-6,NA,TGTGCCAGCAGCTTGCGGGGGGCGGACGGCCTCCTAGGGACCCAGTACTTC,CASSLRGADGLLGTQYF
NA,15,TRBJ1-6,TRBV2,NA,TGTGCCAGCAGTGAGGACAGCTCCTATAATTCACCCCTCCACTTT,CASSEDSSYNSPLHF
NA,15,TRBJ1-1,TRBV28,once,TGTGCCAGCAGTTTAGTTCTCAGCGGGACCGTTGAAGCTTTCTTT,CASSLVLSGTVEAFF
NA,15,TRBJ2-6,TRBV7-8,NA,TGTGCCAGCAGCTTCTTTGCAGGTGGGGCCAACGTCCTGACTTTC,CASSFFAGGANVLTF
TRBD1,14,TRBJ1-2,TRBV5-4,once,TGTGCCAGCAGCCCACAGGGGGTGAGGTATGGCTACACCTTC,CASSPQGVRYGYTF
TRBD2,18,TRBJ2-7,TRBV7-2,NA,TGTGCCAGCAGCTTGATGGTAATAGCGGGGGGTTCGTCCTACGAGCAGTACTTC,CASSLMVIAGGSSYEQYF
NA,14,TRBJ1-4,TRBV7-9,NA,TGTGCCAGCAGCCACAATGGTAATAATGAAAAACTGTTTTTT,CASSHNGNNEKLFF
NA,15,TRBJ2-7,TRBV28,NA,TGTGCCAGCAGTGTCGCCCGGAGGCCTTCTTTCGAGCAGTACTTC,CASSVARRPSFEQYF
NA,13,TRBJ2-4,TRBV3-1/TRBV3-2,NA,TGTGCCAGCCGCGGCGGGAATAAAAACATTCAGTACTTC,CASRGGNKNIQYF
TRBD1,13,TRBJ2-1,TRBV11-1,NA,TGTGCCAGCAGCCGGACAGGGAGCAATGAGCAGTTCTTC,CASSRTGSNEQFF
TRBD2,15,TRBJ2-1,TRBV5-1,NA,TGCGCCAGCAGCTTGGCCCCGGGAGGGCCGAATGAGCAGTTCTTC,CASSLAPGGPNEQFF